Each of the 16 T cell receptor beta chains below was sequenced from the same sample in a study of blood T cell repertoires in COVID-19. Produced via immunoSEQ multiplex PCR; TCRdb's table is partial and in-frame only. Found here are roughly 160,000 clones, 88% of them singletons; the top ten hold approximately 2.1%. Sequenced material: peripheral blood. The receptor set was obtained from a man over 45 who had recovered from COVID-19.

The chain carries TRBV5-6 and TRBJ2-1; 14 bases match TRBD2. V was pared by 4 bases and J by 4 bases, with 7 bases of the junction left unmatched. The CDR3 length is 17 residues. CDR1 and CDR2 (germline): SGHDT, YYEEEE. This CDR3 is CASSGLAGGPAYNEQFF. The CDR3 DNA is TGTGCCAGCAGCGGACTAGCGGGAGGACCCGCTTACAATGAGCAGTTCTTC.

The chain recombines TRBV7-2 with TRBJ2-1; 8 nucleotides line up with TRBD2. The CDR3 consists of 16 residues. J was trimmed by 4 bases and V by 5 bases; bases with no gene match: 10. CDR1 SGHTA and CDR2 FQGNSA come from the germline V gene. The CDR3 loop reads CASSPSPAGAYNEQFF. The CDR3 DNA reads TGTGCCAGCAGCCCATCGCCAGCGGGAGCGTACAATGAGCAGTTCTTC.

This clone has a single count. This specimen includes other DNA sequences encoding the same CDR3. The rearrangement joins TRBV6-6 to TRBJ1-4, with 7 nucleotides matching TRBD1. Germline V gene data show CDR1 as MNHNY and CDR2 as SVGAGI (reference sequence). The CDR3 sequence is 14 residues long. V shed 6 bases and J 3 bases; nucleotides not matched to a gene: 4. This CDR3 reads CASSRGTANEKLFF. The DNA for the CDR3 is TGTGCCAGCAGCAGAGGGACAGCTAATGAAAAACTGTTTTTT.

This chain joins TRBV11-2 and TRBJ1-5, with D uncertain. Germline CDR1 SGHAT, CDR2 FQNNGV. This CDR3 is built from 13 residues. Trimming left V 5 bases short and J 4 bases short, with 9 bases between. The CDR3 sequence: CASSPSSNQPQHF. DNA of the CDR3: TGTGCCAGCAGCCCGAGCTCAAATCAGCCCCAGCATTTT.

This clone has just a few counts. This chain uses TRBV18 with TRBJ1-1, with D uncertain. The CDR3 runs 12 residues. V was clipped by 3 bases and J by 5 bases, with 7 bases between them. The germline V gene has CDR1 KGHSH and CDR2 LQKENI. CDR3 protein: CASSPVETEAFF. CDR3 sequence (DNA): TGTGCCAGCTCACCTGTCGAGACTGAAGCTTTCTTT.

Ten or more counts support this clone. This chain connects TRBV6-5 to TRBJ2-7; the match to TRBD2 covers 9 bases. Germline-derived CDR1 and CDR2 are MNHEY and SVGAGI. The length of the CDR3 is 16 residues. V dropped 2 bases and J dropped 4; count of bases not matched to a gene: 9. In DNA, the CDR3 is TGTGCCAGCAGTTACGGGGCTAGCGGGGAACCTTACGAGCAGTACTTC. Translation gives CASSYGASGEPYEQYF.

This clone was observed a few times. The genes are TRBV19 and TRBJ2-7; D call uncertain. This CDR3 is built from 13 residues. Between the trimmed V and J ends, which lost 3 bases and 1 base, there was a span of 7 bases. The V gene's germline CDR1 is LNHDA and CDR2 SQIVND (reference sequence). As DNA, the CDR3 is TGTGCCAGTAGTATGGGCGTTTCCTACGAGCAGTACTTC. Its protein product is CASSMGVSYEQYF.

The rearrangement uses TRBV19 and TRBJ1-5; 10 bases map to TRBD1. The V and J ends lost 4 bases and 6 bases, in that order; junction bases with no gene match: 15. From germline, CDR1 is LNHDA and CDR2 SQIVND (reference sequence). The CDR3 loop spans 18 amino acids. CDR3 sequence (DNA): TGTGCCAGTAGTACCTCGGGACAGGGGATTGGGGTCGGTCAGCCCCAGCATTTT. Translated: CASSTSGQGIGVGQPQHF.

The CDR3 here is CASRSTGINYGYTF. The DNA of the CDR3 is TGTGCCAGCAGAAGTACAGGAATTAACTATGGCTACACCTTC. This chain uses TRBV6-5 with TRBJ1-2; D might be TRBD1 (5 bases). The CDR3 runs to 14 residues. V lost 6 bases and J 1 base, leaving 12 bases between the germline ends. Germline values: CDR1 MNHEY, CDR2 SVGAGI.

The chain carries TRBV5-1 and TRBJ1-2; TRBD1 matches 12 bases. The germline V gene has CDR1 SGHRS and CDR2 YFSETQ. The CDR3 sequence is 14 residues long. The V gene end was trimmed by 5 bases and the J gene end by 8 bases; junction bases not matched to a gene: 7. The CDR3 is CASSRDRGQGGYTF. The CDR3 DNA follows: TGCGCCAGCAGTCGGGACAGGGGGCAAGGAGGCTACACCTTC.

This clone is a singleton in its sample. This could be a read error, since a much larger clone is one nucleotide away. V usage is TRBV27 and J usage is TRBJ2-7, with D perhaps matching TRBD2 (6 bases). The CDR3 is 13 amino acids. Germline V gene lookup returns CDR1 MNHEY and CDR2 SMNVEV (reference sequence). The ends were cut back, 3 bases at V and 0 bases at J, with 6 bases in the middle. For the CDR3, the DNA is TGTGCCAGCAGTTTCGGGGGCTCCTACGAGCAGTACTTC. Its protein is CASSFGGSYEQYF.

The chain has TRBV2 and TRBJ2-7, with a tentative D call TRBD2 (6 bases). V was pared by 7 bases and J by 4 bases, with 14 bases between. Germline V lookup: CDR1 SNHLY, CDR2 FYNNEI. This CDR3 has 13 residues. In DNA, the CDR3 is TGTGCCAGCAACCTCAAGCGGGTATACGAGCAGTACTTC. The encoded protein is CASNLKRVYEQYF.

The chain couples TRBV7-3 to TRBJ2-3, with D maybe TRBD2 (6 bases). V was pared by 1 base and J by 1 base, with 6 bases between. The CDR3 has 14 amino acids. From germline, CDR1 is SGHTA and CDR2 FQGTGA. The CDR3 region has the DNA TGTGCCAGCAGCTTAAGGGGGGGCACAGATACGCAGTATTTT. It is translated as CASSLRGGTDTQYF.

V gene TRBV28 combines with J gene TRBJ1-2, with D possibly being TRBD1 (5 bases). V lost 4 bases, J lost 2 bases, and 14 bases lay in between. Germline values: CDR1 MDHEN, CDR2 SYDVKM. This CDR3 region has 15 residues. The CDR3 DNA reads TGTGCCAGCAGTTCTCGGTCTGGGGGGAACTATGGCTACACCTTC. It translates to CASSSRSGGNYGYTF.

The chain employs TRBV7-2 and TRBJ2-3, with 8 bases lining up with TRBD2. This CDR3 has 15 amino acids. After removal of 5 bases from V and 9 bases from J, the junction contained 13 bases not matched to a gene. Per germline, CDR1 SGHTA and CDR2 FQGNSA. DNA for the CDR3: TGTGCCAGCAGCGAAGGGCCTAGCGGGCAAGGCACGCAGTATTTT. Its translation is CASSEGPSGQGTQYF.

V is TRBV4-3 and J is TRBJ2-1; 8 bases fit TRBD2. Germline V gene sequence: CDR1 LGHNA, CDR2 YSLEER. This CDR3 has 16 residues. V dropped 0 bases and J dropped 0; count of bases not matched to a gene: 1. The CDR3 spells CASSQDRGGSYNEQFF. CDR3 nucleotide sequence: TGCGCCAGCAGCCAAGATCGGGGGGGCTCCTACAATGAGCAGTTCTTC.